Listed here are 27 T cell receptor beta chains from one sample, sequenced in a study of blood T cell repertoires in COVID-19. The assay was immunoSEQ multiplex PCR, and TCRdb's table has in-frame clones only and misses some. Of about 180,000 clones listed, 75% to 90% are singletons. Sequencing was performed on peripheral blood. These receptor sequences come from a human donor with active or convalescent COVID-19. The donor label of this sample is uncertain.

The J gene is TRBJ1-4, the V gene TRBV4-3; D gene ambiguous. CDR3 length: 14 residues. Trimming pared 0 bases from V and 10 bases from J, leaving 12 bases between. In germline, CDR1 is LGHNA, CDR2 YSLEER. As DNA, the CDR3 is TGCGCCAGCAGCCAAGATAGAGTGGCGGGAAAACTGTTTTTT. Residues: CASSQDRVAGKLFF.

The rearrangement joins TRBV28 to TRBJ2-7; 14 bases line up with TRBD2. The V gene end was trimmed by 5 bases and the J gene end by 5 bases; junction bases not matched to a gene: 5. Germline V CDR1 and CDR2: MDHEN, SYDVKM. The CDR3 runs 15 residues. CDR3 sequence: CASSSGTSGSHEQYF. The CDR3 nucleotides read TGTGCCAGCAGTAGTGGGACTAGCGGGAGCCACGAGCAGTACTTC.

This rearrangement joins TRBV9 to TRBJ2-1, with TRBD2 matching over 7 bases. Germline loops: CDR1 SGDLS, CDR2 YYNGEE. J lost 10 bases, V lost 0 bases, and 7 bases had no gene match. This CDR3 region has 14 residues. The DNA of the CDR3 is TGTGCCAGCAGCGTAGGAGCGGGGTCAAGAGAGCAGTTCTTC. Protein product: CASSVGAGSREQFF.

V gene TRBV4-1 combines with J gene TRBJ2-1; 10 bases map to TRBD2. Losses at the gene ends were 0 bases for V and 7 bases for J; bases not matched to a gene: 9. The germline V gene encodes CDR1 MGHRA and CDR2 YSYEKL. The length of the CDR3 is 17 residues. This chain's CDR3 is CASSQDLASGSLNEQFF. CDR3 DNA: TGCGCCAGCAGCCAAGATTTGGCTAGCGGGAGCTTAAATGAGCAGTTCTTC.

This clone occurred a few times. J is TRBJ1-1 and V is TRBV2, with 7 bases aligning to TRBD1. Germline CDR1 and CDR2: SNHLY and FYNNEI. After removal of 4 bases from V and 7 bases from J, the junction contained 3 bases not matched to a gene. The CDR3 consists of 12 residues. CDR3 residues: CASSGGTVEAFF. Written as DNA, the CDR3 is TGTGCCAGCAGTGGGGGGACAGTTGAAGCTTTCTTT.

This clone was seen once. The chain is built from TRBV19 and TRBJ2-7; 7 nucleotides line up with TRBD2. Germline CDR1 is LNHDA and CDR2 is SQIVND (reference sequence). This CDR3 has 15 amino acids. V gave up 4 bases and J gave up 2 bases; unmatched junction bases: 8. CDR3 protein: CASSSLGGTPYEQYF. DNA for the CDR3: TGTGCCAGTAGTAGCCTGGGGGGGACGCCCTACGAGCAGTACTTC.

The chain carries TRBV7-9 and TRBJ1-1; D is uncertain. V was shortened by 2 bases and J by 2 bases, with 6 bases between the two germline ends. There are 13 residues in the CDR3. Germline V gene data show CDR1 as SEHNR and CDR2 as FQNEAQ (reference sequence). CDR3 in amino acids: CASSLSLNTEAFF. In DNA form, the CDR3 reads TGTGCCAGCAGCTTATCTCTAAACACTGAAGCTTTCTTT.

The chain is built from TRBV19 and TRBJ2-5, with D maybe TRBD2 (5 bases). Trimming removed 1 base from V and 5 bases from J, with 11 bases in between. The germline V gene has CDR1 LNHDA and CDR2 SQIVND (reference sequence). The CDR3 totals 14 residues. The CDR3 sequence is CASSIGGQGETQYF. In DNA form, the CDR3 reads TGTGCCAGTAGTATAGGAGGGCAAGGCGAGACCCAGTACTTC.

CDR3 in DNA: TGTGCCAGCAGAGAGAGGACAGTTGGAAACACCATATATTTT. The encoded protein is CASRERTVGNTIYF. J is TRBJ1-3 and V is TRBV6-5, with D possibly matching TRBD1 (6 bases). Germline lookup yields CDR1 MNHEY and CDR2 SVGAGI. The CDR3 runs to 14 residues. V was trimmed by 6 bases and J by 3 bases, leaving 12 bases between them.

The chain uses TRBV10-3 and TRBJ2-1; no clear D gene. CDR1 is ENHRY and CDR2 is SYGVKD in the germline V gene. The V gene lost 2 bases and the J gene lost 7 bases, with 9 bases spanning the gap. The CDR3 length is 13 residues. The CDR3 sequence: CAISEPQTNEQFF. In DNA, the CDR3 is TGTGCCATCAGTGAGCCGCAGACTAATGAGCAGTTCTTC.

This clone was seen at least ten times. This chain joins TRBV10-1 and TRBJ1-1; weak D call: TRBD1 (5 bases). The CDR3 length is 13 residues. CDR1 is WNHNN, CDR2 SYGVQD, per germline (reference sequence). Trimming left V 5 bases short and J 1 base short, with 8 bases between. The CDR3 nucleotides are TGCGCCAGCAGTCAACAGGAGAACACTGAAGCTTTCTTT. This gives the protein CASSQQENTEAFF.

CDR3 loop: CASSQNGGDQPQHF. The CDR3, as DNA: TGCGCCAGCAGCCAGAATGGGGGGGACCAGCCCCAGCATTTT. The V and J genes are TRBV5-1 and TRBJ1-5, with a possible D match to TRBD1 (5 bases). Trimming removed 4 bases at V and 7 bases at J, with 15 bases between. Germline V lookup: CDR1 SGHRS, CDR2 YFSETQ. CDR3 length: 14 residues.

The rearrangement links TRBV15 to TRBJ2-3; D perhaps matches TRBD2 (6 bases). This CDR3 has 12 amino acids. V was shortened by 0 bases and J by 14 bases, with 12 bases between the two germline ends. The germline V gene encodes CDR1 LNHNV and CDR2 YYDKDF (reference sequence). CDR3 loop: CATSRETRESYF. In nucleotides, the CDR3 is TGTGCCACCAGCAGAGAGACTAGGGAATCGTATTTT.

The chain joins TRBV2 to TRBJ2-7, with D perhaps matching TRBD2 (5 bases). CDR1 is SNHLY and CDR2 is FYNNEI in the germline V gene. Trimming cost V 1 base and J 4 bases, with 5 bases left between them. The CDR3 runs to 12 residues. CDR3 region: CASSEGGYEQYF. The CDR3 region has the DNA TGTGCCAGCAGTGAAGGAGGGTACGAGCAGTACTTC.

The V and J genes are TRBV2 and TRBJ1-1; D unclear. Germline CDR1 and CDR2: SNHLY and FYNNEI. V lost 8 bases and J lost 1, with 14 bases in between. The CDR3 runs to 14 residues. The CDR3, as DNA: TGTGCCAGCGGGTCCGGGTGGAGGAACACTGAAGCTTTCTTT. This translates into CASGSGWRNTEAFF.

CDR3 in DNA: TGTGCCAGCAGCTTAGGGGCCTTTGGGTATGGCTACACCTTC. Translation: CASSLGAFGYGYTF. V and J are TRBV11-2 and TRBJ1-2, with no clear D. This CDR3 contains 14 residues. Germline assignment: CDR1 SGHAT and CDR2 FQNNGV. The V and J ends lost 1 base and 5 bases respectively, with 11 bases between them.

V is TRBV25-1 and J is TRBJ1-5, with TRBD1 matching 9 bases. The V gene end was trimmed by 4 bases and the J gene end by 2 bases; junction bases not matched to a gene: 0. Germline-derived CDR1 and CDR2 are MGHDK and SYGVNS. The CDR3 loop spans 14 amino acids. As DNA, the CDR3 is TGTGCCAGCAGTGGGACAGGGGGCAATCAGCCCCAGCATTTT. Amino acid sequence: CASSGTGGNQPQHF.

The chain has TRBV7-8 and TRBJ2-3; D gene unclear. CDR3 length: 13 residues. CDR1 and CDR2 (germline): SGHVS, FQNEAQ. Trimming pared 3 bases from V and 14 bases from J, leaving 18 bases between. Here the CDR3 DNA reads TGTGCCAGCAGCTTCCACCTCTCATGGTCGGGGTATTTT. It yields the protein CASSFHLSWSGYF.

The chain recombines TRBV23-1 with TRBJ2-2; the match to TRBD1 covers 7 bases. TRBV23-1 is reported as an ORF; its role is uncertain. Losses at the gene ends were 5 bases for V and 5 bases for J; bases not matched to a gene: 14. This CDR3 has 17 residues. The CDR3 DNA follows: TGCGCCAGCAGTACGCTTCGGCCAGGGGGTCGGACCGGGGAGCTGTTTTTT. It encodes CASSTLRPGGRTGELFF.

CDR3 DNA: TGTGCCAGCAGCTTAAGTAGGGGGTACAATGAGCAGTTCTTC. This gives the protein CASSLSRGYNEQFF. This chain connects TRBV7-4 to TRBJ2-1; D perhaps matches TRBD1 (6 bases). CDR3 length: 14 amino acids. V was clipped by 2 bases and J by 4 bases, with 9 bases between them. Germline V gene sequence: CDR1 SGHVT, CDR2 SQSDAQ.

This rearrangement joins TRBV12-2 to TRBJ2-1; the table's TRBD2 call for D was not verified on the DNA. TRBV12-2 is recorded as a pseudogene. CDR3 length: 22 residues. The CDR3: CASRLAGGISGLAGGQYNEQFF. Here the CDR3 DNA reads TGTGCAAGTCGCTTAGCAGGAGGGATTTCGGGACTAGCGGGAGGGCAGTATAATGAGCAGTTCTTC.

The rearrangement links TRBV9 to TRBJ1-1; D might be TRBD1 (6 bases). This CDR3 has 13 residues. Trimming shortened V by 1 base and J by 6 bases, and 10 bases separated the two germline ends. Germline loops: CDR1 SGDLS, CDR2 YYNGEE. The CDR3: CASSVTGQSEAFF. CDR3 DNA sequence: TGTGCCAGCAGCGTAACCGGACAGTCTGAAGCTTTCTTT. The full variable domain, in which reference TRBV9 and TRBJ1-1 provide the parts outside the CDR3, is DSGVTQTPKHLITATGQRVTLRCSPRSGDLSVYWYQQSLDQGLQFLIQYYNGEERAKGNILERFSAQQFPDLHSELNLSSLELGDSALYFCASSVTGQSEAFFGQGTRLTVV.

V is TRBV25-1 and J is TRBJ2-5; maybe TRBD1 (6 bases). Germline CDR1 and CDR2: MGHDK and SYGVNS. The V end was cut by 5 bases, the J end by 1 base, with 11 bases between. The CDR3 has 14 residues. The CDR3 DNA reads as TGTGCCAGCAGTACCCGACAGGTCCAAGAGACCCAGTACTTC. This translates into CASSTRQVQETQYF.

CDR3 bases: TGTGCCAGCAGTTTAGTTAGACATAGAGGAAACACCATATATTTT. Protein sequence: CASSLVRHRGNTIYF. The V and J genes are TRBV28 and TRBJ1-3; no reliable D call. From germline, CDR1 is MDHEN and CDR2 SYDVKM. The CDR3 has 15 residues. Trimming pared 2 bases from V and 4 bases from J, leaving 12 bases between.

The DNA of the CDR3 is TGTGCCTGGAGTGTAAAGGGGGAGACCCAGTACTTC. Its protein product is CAWSVKGETQYF. The chain carries TRBV30 and TRBJ2-5; a weak D match, TRBD1 (5 bases). Germline V gives CDR1 GTSNPN, CDR2 SVGIG (reference sequence). Trimming took off 0 bases at V and 5 bases at J, with 7 bases between the two ends. The CDR3 sequence is 12 residues long.

This chain links TRBV7-8 with TRBJ2-1; 8 bases are a match to TRBD2. CDR1 and CDR2 from the germline V gene are SGHVS and FQNEAQ. The CDR3 consists of 18 residues. V trimming: 1 base; J trimming: 4 bases; junction bases outside the gene matches: 12. The CDR3, as DNA: TGTGCCAGCAGCTTAGGCGCTAGCGGGTCGGGGCGATACAATGAGCAGTTCTTC. Encoded protein: CASSLGASGSGRYNEQFF.

CDR3 DNA: TGCAGCGTTTCGGACAGGAGCAATCAGCCCCAGCATTTT. Translating gives CSVSDRSNQPQHF. The rearrangement joins TRBV29-1 to TRBJ1-5; 7 positions match TRBD1. V shed 5 bases and J 1 base; nucleotides not matched to a gene: 2. Per the germline V gene, CDR1 is SQVTM and CDR2 is ANQGSEA. CDR3 size: 13 residues.